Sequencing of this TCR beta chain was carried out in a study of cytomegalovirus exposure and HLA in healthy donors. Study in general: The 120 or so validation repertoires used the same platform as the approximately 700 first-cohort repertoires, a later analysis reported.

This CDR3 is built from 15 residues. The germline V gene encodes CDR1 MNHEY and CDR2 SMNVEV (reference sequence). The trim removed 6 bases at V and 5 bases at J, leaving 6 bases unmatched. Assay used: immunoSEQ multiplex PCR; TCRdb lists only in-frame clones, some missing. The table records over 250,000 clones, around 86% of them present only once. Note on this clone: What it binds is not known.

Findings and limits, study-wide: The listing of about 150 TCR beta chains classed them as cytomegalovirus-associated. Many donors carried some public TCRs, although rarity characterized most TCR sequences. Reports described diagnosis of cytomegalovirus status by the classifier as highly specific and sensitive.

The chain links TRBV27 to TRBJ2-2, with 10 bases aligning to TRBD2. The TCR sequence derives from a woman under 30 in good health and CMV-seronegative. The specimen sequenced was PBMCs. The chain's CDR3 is CASRTLAGVTGELFF. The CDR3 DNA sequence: TGTGCCAGCAGGACGCTAGCGGGAGTTACCGGGGAGCTGTTTTTT.